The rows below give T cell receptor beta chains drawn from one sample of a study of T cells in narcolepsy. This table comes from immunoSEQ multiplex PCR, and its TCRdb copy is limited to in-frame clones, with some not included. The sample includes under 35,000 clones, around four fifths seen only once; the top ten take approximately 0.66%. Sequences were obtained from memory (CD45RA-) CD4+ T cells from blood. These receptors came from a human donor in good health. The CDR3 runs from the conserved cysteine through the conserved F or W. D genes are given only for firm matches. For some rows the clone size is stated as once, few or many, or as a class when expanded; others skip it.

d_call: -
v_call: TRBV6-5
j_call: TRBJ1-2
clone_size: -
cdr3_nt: TGTGCCAGCAGTTACAGGGCCTCGAACTATGGCTACACCTTC
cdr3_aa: CASSYRASNYGYTF

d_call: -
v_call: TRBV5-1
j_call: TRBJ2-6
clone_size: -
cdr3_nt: TGCGCCAGCAGCTCTACTAAGGCTGGGGCCAACGTCCTGACTTTC
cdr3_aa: CASSSTKAGANVLTF

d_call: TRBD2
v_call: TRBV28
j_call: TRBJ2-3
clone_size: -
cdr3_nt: TGTGCCAGCAGCCCCACGGGACTAGCGGTAGCAGATACGCAGTATTTT
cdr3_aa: CASSPTGLAVADTQYF

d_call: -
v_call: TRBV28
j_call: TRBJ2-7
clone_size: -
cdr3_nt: TGTGCCAGCACCACAGAATACGAGCAGTACTTC
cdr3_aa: CASTTEYEQYF

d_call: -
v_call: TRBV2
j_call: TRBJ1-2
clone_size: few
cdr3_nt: TGTGCCAGCGTACCCACCCGGGGGAGGAACTATGGCTACACCTTC
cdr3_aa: CASVPTRGRNYGYTF

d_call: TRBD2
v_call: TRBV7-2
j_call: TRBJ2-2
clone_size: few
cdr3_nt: TGTGCCAGCAGTCCAACCCTCCTAGCGGGGGGTTGGACCGGGGAGCTGTTTTTT
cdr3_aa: CASSPTLLAGGWTGELFF

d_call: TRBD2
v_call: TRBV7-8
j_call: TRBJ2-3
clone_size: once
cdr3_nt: TGTGCCAGCAGCCCAGGGAGGACTAGCGGGGGCGGAGCAGATACGCAGTATTTT
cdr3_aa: CASSPGRTSGGGADTQYF

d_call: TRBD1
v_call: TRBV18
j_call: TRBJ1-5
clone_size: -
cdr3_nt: TGTGCCAGCTCCCAGCAGGGGGGGGCGGTTAAGCCCCAGCATTTT
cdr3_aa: CASSQQGGAVKPQHF

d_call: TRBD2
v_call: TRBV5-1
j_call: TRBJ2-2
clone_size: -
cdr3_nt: TGCGCCAGCAGCTCACTAGCGGGGGGGCTCCCCGGGGAGCTGTTTTTT
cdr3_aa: CASSSLAGGLPGELFF

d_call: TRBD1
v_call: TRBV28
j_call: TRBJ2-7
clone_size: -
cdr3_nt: TGTGCCAGCAGTTTAGCCGGGACAGGGGACTACGAGCAGTACTTC
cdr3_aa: CASSLAGTGDYEQYF

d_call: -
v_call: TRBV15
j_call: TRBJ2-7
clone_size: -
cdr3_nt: TGTGCCACCAGCCCCGGGGGACGGAACTACGAGCAGTACTTC
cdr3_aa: CATSPGGRNYEQYF

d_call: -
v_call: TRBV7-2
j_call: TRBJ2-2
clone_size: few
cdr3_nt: TGTGCCAGCAGCGTAGAGGTCACCGGGGAGCTGTTTTTT
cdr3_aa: CASSVEVTGELFF

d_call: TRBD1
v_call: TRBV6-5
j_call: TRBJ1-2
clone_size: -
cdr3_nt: TGTGCCAGCAGAAACCCTGGACAGGGCCCCTATGGCTACACCTTC
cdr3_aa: CASRNPGQGPYGYTF

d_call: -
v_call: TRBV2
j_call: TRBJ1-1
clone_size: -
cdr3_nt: TGTGCCAGCAGAGGACAGTTTAGATCTGAAGCTTTCTTT
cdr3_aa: CASRGQFRSEAFF

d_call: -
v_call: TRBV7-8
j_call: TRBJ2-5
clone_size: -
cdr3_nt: TGTGCCAGCAGCGGTCTAATCGGGGGGACCCAGTACTTC
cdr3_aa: CASSGLIGGTQYF

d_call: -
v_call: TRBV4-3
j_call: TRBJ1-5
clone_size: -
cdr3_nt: TGCGCCAGCAGCCAAGTTTCTTGGAGTCAGCCCCAGCATTTT
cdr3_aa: CASSQVSWSQPQHF

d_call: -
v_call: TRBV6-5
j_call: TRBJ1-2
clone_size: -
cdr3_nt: TGTGCCAGCAGTCACCCCCGACAGCTGGCCTATGGCTACACCTTC
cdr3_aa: CASSHPRQLAYGYTF

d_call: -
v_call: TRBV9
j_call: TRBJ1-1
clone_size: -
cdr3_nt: TGTGCCAGCAGCGTCGCAGTACGATACACTGAAGCTTTCTTT
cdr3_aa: CASSVAVRYTEAFF

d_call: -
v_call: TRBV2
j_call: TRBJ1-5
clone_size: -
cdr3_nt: TGTGCCAGCAGGCTTCGGGACGTCGGGGACCAGCCCCAGCATTTT
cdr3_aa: CASRLRDVGDQPQHF

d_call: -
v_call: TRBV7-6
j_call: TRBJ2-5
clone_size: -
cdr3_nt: TGTGCCAGCAGCTTCGCGCAAGAGACTCAGTACTTC
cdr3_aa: CASSFAQETQYF

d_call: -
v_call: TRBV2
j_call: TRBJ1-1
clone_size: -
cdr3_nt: TGTGCCAGCAGTTATGAGGTGGGCGCTTTCTTT
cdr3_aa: CASSYEVGAFF

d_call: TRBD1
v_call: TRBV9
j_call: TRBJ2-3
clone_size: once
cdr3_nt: TGTGCCAGCAGCCCACAGGGGGCAAGAGATACGCAGTATTTT
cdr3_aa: CASSPQGARDTQYF

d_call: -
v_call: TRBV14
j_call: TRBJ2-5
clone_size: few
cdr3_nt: TGTGCCAGCAGCCGTTCCAGGGAGACCCAGTACTTC
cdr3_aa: CASSRSRETQYF

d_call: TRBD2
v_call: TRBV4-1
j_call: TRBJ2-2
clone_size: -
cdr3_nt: TGCGCCAGCAGCTCCCGGGTAGCGGGGGGGTTGAACACCGGGGAGCTGTTTTTT
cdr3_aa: CASSSRVAGGLNTGELFF

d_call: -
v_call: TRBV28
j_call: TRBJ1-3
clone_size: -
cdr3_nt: TGTGCCAGCAGTCCCCTCGGGGGTCGACGGGCCCGCAGCTCTGGAAACACCATATATTTT
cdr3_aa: CASSPLGGRRARSSGNTIYF

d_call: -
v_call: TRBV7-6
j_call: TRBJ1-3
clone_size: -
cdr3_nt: TGTGCCAGCAGTCACGGGGGGGCAGGAAACACCATATATTTT
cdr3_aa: CASSHGGAGNTIYF

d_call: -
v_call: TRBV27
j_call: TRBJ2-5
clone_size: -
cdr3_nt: TGTGCCAGCAGTAATTCCCGGGGGACCCAGTACTTC
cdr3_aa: CASSNSRGTQYF

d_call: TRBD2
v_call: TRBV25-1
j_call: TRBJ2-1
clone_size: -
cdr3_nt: TGTGCCAGCAGTGTCAGGGCTAGCGGATCCTACAATGAGCAGTTCTTC
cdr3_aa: CASSVRASGSYNEQFF

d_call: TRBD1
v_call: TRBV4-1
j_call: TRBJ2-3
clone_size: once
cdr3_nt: TGCGCCAGCAGCCAACCACCCCTCCGACAGGGCCCCCGGGATACGCAGTATTTT
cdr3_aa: CASSQPPLRQGPRDTQYF

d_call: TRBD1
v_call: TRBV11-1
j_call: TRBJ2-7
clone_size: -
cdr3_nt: TGTGCCAGCAGCTTGGGTGGGACAGGGAGCGAGCAGTACTTC
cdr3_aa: CASSLGGTGSEQYF